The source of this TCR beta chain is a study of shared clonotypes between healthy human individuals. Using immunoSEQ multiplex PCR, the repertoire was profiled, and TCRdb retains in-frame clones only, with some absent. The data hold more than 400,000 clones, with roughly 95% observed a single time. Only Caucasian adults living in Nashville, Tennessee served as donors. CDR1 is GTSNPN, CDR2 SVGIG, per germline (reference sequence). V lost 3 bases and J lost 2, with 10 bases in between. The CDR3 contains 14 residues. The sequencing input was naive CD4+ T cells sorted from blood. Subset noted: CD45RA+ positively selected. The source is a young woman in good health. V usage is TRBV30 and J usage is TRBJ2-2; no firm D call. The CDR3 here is CAWSPLRNTGELFF. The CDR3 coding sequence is TGTGCCTGGAGCCCCTTACGAAACACCGGGGAGCTGTTTTTT.